This is a list of T cell receptor beta chains from one sample in a study of graft-versus-host responses after intestinal transplantation. No antigen has been identified for these receptors. The data were produced by immunoSEQ multiplex PCR, yet TCRdb's version contains in-frame clones alone and is incomplete. This table holds around 36,000 clones, about 95% found once. The specimen comprised unstimulated CD8+ T cells sorted from spleen or lymph node cells, sampled before transplant. The receptors stem from a human donor who was the organ donor for an intestinal transplant. CDR3s include the opening cysteine and the closing phenylalanine or tryptophan. The order of the fields is clone size, V gene, J gene, D gene, CDR3 protein, CDR3 DNA. D genes are given only for firm matches. Only some rows state a clone size, as once, few, many or a class for expanded clones.

few,TRBV5-4,TRBJ1-2,TRBD1,CASRGQPNYGYTF,TGTGCCAGCAGGGGACAGCCTAACTATGGCTACACCTTC
NA,TRBV10-1,TRBJ1-2,NA,CASSSVGSRKTYGYTF,TGCGCCAGCAGTTCCGTTGGATCGCGAAAGACCTATGGCTACACCTTC
NA,TRBV6-5,TRBJ2-2,NA,CASSYVRTGELFF,TGTGCCAGCAGTTACGTGCGGACCGGGGAGCTGTTTTTT
NA,TRBV7-3,TRBJ2-7,TRBD2,CASSPLAGEAYEQYF,TGTGCCAGCAGCCCACTAGCGGGGGAAGCCTACGAGCAGTACTTC
NA,TRBV5-1,TRBJ2-7,TRBD2,CASSWTSGSYEQYF,TGCGCCAGCAGCTGGACTAGCGGCTCCTACGAGCAGTACTTC
NA,TRBV9,TRBJ1-1,NA,CASSVGGPEAFF,TGTGCCAGCAGCGTAGGTGGCCCTGAAGCTTTCTTT
NA,TRBV15,TRBJ1-5,TRBD1,CATSPSRGGQPQHF,TGTGCCACCAGCCCGAGCAGGGGGGGGCAGCCCCAGCATTTT
NA,TRBV19,TRBJ1-1,NA,CASSIDDSRPNTEAFF,TGTGCCAGTAGTATAGACGACAGTCGTCCGAACACTGAAGCTTTCTTT
NA,TRBV4-3,TRBJ1-3,NA,CASSQDHQVSGNTIYF,TGCGCCAGCAGCCAAGATCACCAGGTCTCTGGAAACACCATATATTTT
NA,TRBV4-1,TRBJ2-7,NA,CASSQDEVTYEQYF,TGCGCCAGCAGCCAAGATGAGGTAACTTACGAGCAGTACTTC
NA,TRBV29-1,TRBJ1-2,NA,CSVDQTTEISYGYTF,TGCAGCGTTGATCAGACGACAGAGATTTCCTATGGCTACACCTTC
NA,TRBV11-1,TRBJ2-7,TRBD1,CASSLGQGYYEQYF,TGTGCCAGCAGCCTGGGACAGGGGTATTACGAGCAGTACTTC
NA,TRBV5-1,TRBJ1-5,NA,CASSPEGREPNQPQHF,TGCGCCAGCAGCCCAGAGGGCAGGGAACCCAATCAGCCCCAGCATTTT
few,TRBV27,TRBJ2-2,TRBD2,CASRSPGLAGGYGELFF,TGTGCCAGCAGATCACCGGGACTAGCGGGGGGGTACGGGGAGCTGTTTTTT
NA,TRBV30,TRBJ2-7,NA,CAWSASVTDEQYF,TGTGCCTGGAGTGCTTCAGTAACGGACGAGCAGTACTTC
NA,TRBV5-3,TRBJ2-5,NA,CARSRDGPTRGPETQYF,TGTGCCAGAAGCCGGGATGGTCCAACGAGAGGTCCAGAGACCCAGTACTTC
NA,TRBV7-7,TRBJ2-5,TRBD1,CASSQGTEQETQYF,TGTGCCAGCAGCCAGGGGACAGAACAAGAGACCCAGTACTTC
once,TRBV4-2,TRBJ2-1,TRBD2,CASSLERGDQGEQFF,TGTGCCAGCAGCCTGGAGCGGGGGGACCAGGGTGAGCAGTTCTTC
NA,TRBV12-2,TRBJ2-7,NA,CASRSNPGTKSYEQYF,TGTGCAAGTCGCTCCAATCCCGGGACAAAATCCTACGAGCAGTACTTC
few,TRBV7-9,TRBJ1-2,TRBD1,CASSLEQGAYGYTF,TGTGCCAGCAGCTTAGAACAGGGGGCCTATGGCTACACCTTC
NA,TRBV4-3,TRBJ2-5,NA,CASSQSLLGAGEETQYF,TGCGCCAGCAGCCAAAGTCTATTAGGTGCAGGGGAAGAGACCCAGTACTTC
NA,TRBV7-3,TRBJ1-1,TRBD1,CASSPGHRTGMNTEAFF,TGTGCCAGCAGCCCCGGTCATCGGACAGGGATGAACACTGAAGCTTTCTTT
NA,TRBV4-2,TRBJ2-7,TRBD1,CASSPAGQGLESYEQYF,TGTGCCAGCAGCCCAGCGGGACAGGGTTTGGAAAGCTACGAGCAGTACTTC
few,TRBV19,TRBJ2-1,NA,CASRAWGENNEQFF,TGTGCCAGTAGGGCCTGGGGGGAGAACAATGAGCAGTTCTTC
NA,TRBV19,TRBJ1-3,NA,CASTEGSSGNTIYF,TGTGCCAGTACCGAGGGGAGCTCTGGAAACACCATATATTTT
NA,TRBV9,TRBJ1-2,NA,CASSDPFYGYTF,TGTGCCAGCAGCGATCCCTTCTATGGCTACACCTTC
NA,TRBV4-2,TRBJ1-3,NA,CASSQDMAGPPPGNTIYF,TGTGCCAGCAGCCAAGATATGGCAGGACCACCACCTGGAAACACCATATATTTT
NA,TRBV5-1,TRBJ1-1,NA,CASSLGGQNTEAFF,TGCGCCAGCAGCTTGGGGGGACAGAACACTGAAGCTTTCTTT
NA,TRBV27,TRBJ2-7,TRBD1,CASGQGVRYEQYF,TGTGCCAGTGGACAGGGGGTTCGATACGAGCAGTACTTC
once,TRBV27,TRBJ1-1,TRBD1,CASSLSGQGGGTEAFF,TGTGCCAGCAGTTTATCGGGACAGGGAGGGGGGACTGAAGCTTTCTTT
NA,TRBV4-2,TRBJ1-5,NA,CASSLGLNQPQHF,TGTGCCAGCAGCCTAGGACTCAATCAGCCCCAGCATTTT
once,TRBV5-1,TRBJ2-2,NA,CASSLDVVGAGELFF,TGCGCCAGCAGCTTGGATGTTGTAGGGGCCGGGGAGCTGTTTTTT
once,TRBV5-1,TRBJ2-4,NA,CASSLAGELAKNIQYF,TGCGCCAGCAGCTTGGCGGGAGAGCTAGCCAAAAACATTCAGTACTTC
NA,TRBV6-1,TRBJ1-6,NA,CASSESPTNSPLHF,TGTGCCAGCAGTGAATCCCCGACTAATTCACCCCTCCACTTT
NA,TRBV6-6,TRBJ2-7,TRBD1,CASGDRVEEQYF,TGTGCCAGCGGGGACAGGGTCGAAGAGCAGTACTTC
NA,TRBV4-3,TRBJ1-1,NA,CASSQDLVSGGTEAFF,TGCGCCAGCAGCCAAGATTTGGTTTCGGGGGGCACTGAAGCTTTCTTT
NA,TRBV7-2,TRBJ2-5,NA,CASRPEVLTTQYF,TGTGCCAGCAGGCCCGAAGTCCTCACGACCCAGTACTTC
NA,TRBV10-1,TRBJ2-1,NA,CASSGGNNEQFF,TGCGCCAGCAGTGGGGGGAACAATGAGCAGTTCTTC
NA,TRBV4-3,TRBJ2-1,TRBD2,CASSQTSGGSYNEQFF,TGCGCCAGCAGCCAGACTAGCGGGGGGTCCTACAATGAGCAGTTCTTC
NA,TRBV5-6,TRBJ2-7,NA,CASSFRSSYEQYF,TGTGCCAGCAGCTTCCGAAGCTCCTACGAGCAGTACTTC
NA,TRBV5-1,TRBJ1-2,NA,CASSLAGYANGYTF,TGCGCCAGCAGCTTGGCCGGCTACGCAAATGGCTACACCTTC
NA,TRBV4-3,TRBJ2-5,NA,CASSQERQGGTETQYF,TGCGCCAGCAGCCAAGAAAGGCAGGGGGGGACGGAGACCCAGTACTTC
NA,TRBV4-2,TRBJ1-1,NA,CASSQDRYGEVLEAFF,TGTGCCAGCAGCCAAGATCGGTATGGGGAGGTCCTTGAAGCTTTCTTT
NA,TRBV4-1,TRBJ2-7,NA,CASSQPLGEQYF,TGCGCCAGCAGCCAGCCCTTAGGGGAGCAGTACTTC
NA,TRBV4-1,TRBJ1-2,NA,CASSQELGTVNNYGYTF,TGCGCCAGCAGCCAAGAATTAGGGACGGTGAATAACTATGGCTACACCTTC
NA,TRBV4-3,TRBJ2-7,NA,CASSLGLINYEQYF,TGCGCCAGCAGCCTCGGACTTATAAACTACGAGCAGTACTTC
NA,TRBV28,TRBJ1-6,NA,CASSQSAPLHF,TGTGCCAGCAGCCAATCCGCGCCCCTCCACTTT
NA,TRBV27,TRBJ2-2,NA,CASTEGGGLPGELFF,TGTGCCAGCACCGAGGGCGGGGGCCTGCCCGGGGAGCTGTTTTTT
NA,TRBV4-3,TRBJ2-4,TRBD1,CASSRRTGGPKNIQYF,TGCGCCAGCAGCCGGCGGACAGGGGGCCCCAAAAACATTCAGTACTTC
NA,TRBV27,TRBJ2-7,NA,CASSSTGRGSYEQYF,TGTGCCAGCAGTTCCACGGGTAGGGGCTCCTACGAGCAGTACTTC
NA,TRBV5-4,TRBJ1-1,NA,CASSPGVNTEAFF,TGTGCCAGCAGCCCTGGGGTGAACACTGAAGCTTTCTTT
NA,TRBV7-8,TRBJ2-1,NA,CASSLFLVNEQFF,TGTGCCAGCAGCTTATTCCTAGTAAATGAGCAGTTCTTC
NA,TRBV7-2,TRBJ1-1,TRBD1,CASSFITGAGTEAFF,TGTGCCAGCAGCTTCATAACAGGGGCGGGCACTGAAGCTTTCTTT
NA,TRBV9,TRBJ2-1,NA,CASSPRGSGSPYNEQFF,TGTGCCAGCAGCCCTAGGGGGAGCGGTTCGCCCTACAATGAGCAGTTCTTC
once,TRBV19,TRBJ1-5,NA,CASTPETGQNQPQHF,TGTGCCAGTACCCCGGAAACAGGACAGAATCAGCCCCAGCATTTT